These 9 T cell receptor beta chains share one sample of origin, sequenced in a study of naive and memory T cell subsets. The beta constant-region primer was an equimolar mix of two oligonucleotides covering TRBC1 and TRBC2. TCRdb independently ran MiXCR on the UMI-ligation and nested PCR reads; one entry per CDR3 protein. This sample has around 160,000 distinct CDR3 sequences, with over 15% found just once. Sequenced material: naive CD4+ T cells from blood. These receptors all stem from a human donor in good health.

This clonotype was observed a handful of times. The chain links TRBV5-1 to TRBJ2-7; D possibly corresponds to TRBD2 (6 bases). Germline V CDR1 and CDR2: SGHRS, YFSETQ. V was pared by 0 bases and J by 2 bases, with 15 bases between. The CDR3 covers 16 residues. The CDR3 reads CASSLDGAGNTYEQYF. CDR3 nucleotide sequence: TGCGCCAGCAGCTTGGATGGGGCGGGGAATACCTACGAGCAGTACTTC.

This clonotype is a singleton in its sample. The V call is TRBV10-3, the J call TRBJ1-1, with a tentative D call TRBD1 (6 bases). Trimming took off 1 base at V and 0 bases at J, with 9 bases between the two ends. CDR3 length equals 15 residues. Germline-derived CDR1 and CDR2 are ENHRY and SYGVKD. CDR3 protein: CAISEWSGVNTEAFF. DNA for the CDR3: TGTGCCATCAGTGAGTGGTCAGGGGTGAACACTGAAGCTTTCTTT.

The chain couples TRBV5-1 to TRBJ1-3, with TRBD1 matching over 9 bases. Trimming took 4 bases from V and 1 from J; bases not matched to a gene: 6. CDR3 length: 16 amino acids. Germline assignment: CDR1 SGHRS and CDR2 YFSETQ. CDR3 in DNA: TGCGCCAGCAGCCGCGGGGACAGGGATTCTGGAAACACCATATATTTT. It specifies CASSRGDRDSGNTIYF.

V usage is TRBV29-1 and J usage is TRBJ2-1, with D unclear. V dropped 4 bases and J dropped 0 bases, with 13 bases sitting between them. From germline, CDR1 is SQVTM and CDR2 ANQGSEA. This CDR3 spans 15 amino acids. CDR3 residues: CSVVGSPSSYNEQFF. The CDR3 region has the DNA TGCAGCGTTGTTGGCAGCCCGAGCTCCTACAATGAGCAGTTCTTC.

The V and J genes are TRBV29-1 and TRBJ1-4; 10 bases are a match to TRBD1. Germline V gene data show CDR1 as SQVTM and CDR2 as ANQGSEA. With V trimmed by 4 bases and J by 10 bases, 12 bases remained unmatched. The CDR3 extends over 15 amino acids. The CDR3 DNA sequence: TGCAGCGTTGCGACGACAGGGGGCGCCTCGGGAAAACTGTTTTTT. Amino acid sequence: CSVATTGGASGKLFF.

This rearrangement joins TRBV30 to TRBJ2-7, with D possibly matching TRBD1 (6 bases). The CDR3 covers 12 residues. V was shortened by 2 bases and J by 2 bases, with 7 bases between the two germline ends. Germline V CDR1 and CDR2: GTSNPN, SVGIG (reference sequence). CDR3 region: CAWSTGTYEQYF. The CDR3 DNA reads as TGTGCCTGGAGTACAGGGACCTACGAGCAGTACTTC.

This clonotype was counted a few times. The rearrangement joins TRBV5-1 to TRBJ2-5; D might be TRBD1 (5 bases). The CDR3 is made up of 13 amino acids. Germline V gene lookup returns CDR1 SGHRS and CDR2 YFSETQ. Trimming removed 1 base at V and 5 bases at J, with 9 bases between. The CDR3 DNA reads TGCGCCAGCAGCTTGCAGGGCGTGGAGACCCAGTACTTC. Protein product: CASSLQGVETQYF.

This clonotype was observed a handful of times. J is TRBJ2-1 and V is TRBV19; 10 bases are a match to TRBD2. The CDR3 is 16 amino acids. Germline-derived CDR1 and CDR2 are LNHDA and SQIVND (reference sequence). V was clipped by 6 bases and J by 10 bases; unmatched bases: 15. The CDR3 spells CASSPGVVAGGMEQFF. In DNA, the CDR3 is TGTGCCAGTAGCCCAGGAGTGGTAGCGGGGGGTATGGAGCAGTTCTTC.

This clonotype came up a few times. The chain couples TRBV20-1 to TRBJ2-7, with D perhaps TRBD2 (6 bases). The CDR3 spans 12 residues. Germline loops: CDR1 DFQATT, CDR2 SNEGSKA (reference sequence). V was clipped by 3 bases and J by 2 bases, with 8 bases between them. CDR3 protein: CSARRDPYEQYF. The CDR3 nucleotides are TGCAGTGCTAGGCGGGACCCCTACGAGCAGTACTTC.